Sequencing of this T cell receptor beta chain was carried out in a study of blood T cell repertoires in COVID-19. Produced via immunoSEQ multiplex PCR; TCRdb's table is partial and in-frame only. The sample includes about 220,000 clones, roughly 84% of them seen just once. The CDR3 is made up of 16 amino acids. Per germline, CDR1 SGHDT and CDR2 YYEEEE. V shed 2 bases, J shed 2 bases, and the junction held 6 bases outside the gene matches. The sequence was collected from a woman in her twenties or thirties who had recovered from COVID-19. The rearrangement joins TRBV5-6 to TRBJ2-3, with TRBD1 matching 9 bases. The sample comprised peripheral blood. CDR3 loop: CASSFTTGGYTDTQYF. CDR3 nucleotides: TGTGCCAGCAGCTTTACTACAGGGGGCTACACAGATACGCAGTATTTT.